This is a list of T cell receptor beta chains from one sample in a study of cytomegalovirus exposure and HLA in healthy donors. The method was immunoSEQ multiplex PCR; TCRdb's version includes in-frame clones alone and lacks a portion of them. The table lists about 130,000 clones, 65% to 80% of them singletons. The sequenced sample consisted of PBMCs. These receptors were obtained from a man aged 35 to 55 in good health and CMV-seropositive. CDR3s include the opening cysteine and the closing phenylalanine or tryptophan. Fields, in order: J gene, V gene, D gene, clone size, CDR3 DNA, CDR3 protein. The D gene is left open where the match is weak. Size tells how often a clone was seen (once, few, many) or the class of an expanded clone, and some rows leave it out.

j_call: TRBJ1-4
v_call: TRBV21-1
d_call: NA
clone_size: NA
cdr3_nt: TGTGCCAGCAGCAAAGTCGTGACAGGAACTGAAAAACTGTTTTTT
cdr3_aa: CASSKVVTGTEKLFF

j_call: TRBJ2-1
v_call: TRBV25-1
d_call: TRBD2
clone_size: NA
cdr3_nt: TGTGCCAGCAGTGAGATAGAGGCTAGCGGGCGACTCTACAATGAGCAGTTCTTC
cdr3_aa: CASSEIEASGRLYNEQFF

j_call: TRBJ2-7
v_call: TRBV5-8
d_call: NA
clone_size: NA
cdr3_nt: TGTGCCAGCAGCAAGGACAGAGCCTACGAGCAGTACTTC
cdr3_aa: CASSKDRAYEQYF

j_call: TRBJ1-2
v_call: TRBV28
d_call: NA
clone_size: NA
cdr3_nt: TGTGCCAGCACCTTTGGAGATGGCTACACCTTC
cdr3_aa: CASTFGDGYTF

j_call: TRBJ2-1
v_call: TRBV7-3
d_call: NA
clone_size: NA
cdr3_nt: TGTGCCAGCAGCTTAACGTTAAGAGGTCGGCAGTTCTTC
cdr3_aa: CASSLTLRGRQFF

j_call: TRBJ2-1
v_call: TRBV15
d_call: NA
clone_size: NA
cdr3_nt: TGTGCCACCAGCACCACATCCCGAACCCACTACAATGAGCAGTTCTTC
cdr3_aa: CATSTTSRTHYNEQFF

j_call: TRBJ1-3
v_call: TRBV10-1
d_call: TRBD1
clone_size: NA
cdr3_nt: TGCGCCAGCAGTGGGGTCCTTCAGGGACAGGCTCGACGAGCCACCATATATTTT
cdr3_aa: CASSGVLQGQARRATIYF

j_call: TRBJ2-1
v_call: TRBV4-1
d_call: NA
clone_size: NA
cdr3_nt: TGCGCCAGCAGCCCTGCGGTGGACAATGAGCAGTTCTTC
cdr3_aa: CASSPAVDNEQFF

j_call: TRBJ2-6
v_call: TRBV5-4
d_call: NA
clone_size: NA
cdr3_nt: TGTGCCAGCAGCCAGCAAGTGGGCCCTGGGGCCAACGTCCTGACTTTC
cdr3_aa: CASSQQVGPGANVLTF

j_call: TRBJ2-1
v_call: TRBV4-1
d_call: TRBD2
clone_size: NA
cdr3_nt: TGCGCCAGCAGCCAAGCTGGACTAGCGGGAGTTCAAATTTTTGATGAGCAGTTCTTC
cdr3_aa: CASSQAGLAGVQIFDEQFF

j_call: TRBJ2-7
v_call: TRBV4-2
d_call: TRBD2
clone_size: NA
cdr3_nt: TGTGCCAGCAGCCAGGGGGGGGGTGGCCTCCGCTTC
cdr3_aa: CASSQGGGGLRF

j_call: TRBJ1-5
v_call: TRBV19
d_call: NA
clone_size: few
cdr3_nt: TGTGCCAGTAGTATAGGGGGCGGGATGACCCAGCCCCAGCATTTT
cdr3_aa: CASSIGGGMTQPQHF

j_call: TRBJ1-1
v_call: TRBV6-6
d_call: TRBD1
clone_size: NA
cdr3_nt: TGTGCCAGCAGTTACTCCCCAACAGGGGGTAATACTGAAGCTTTCTTT
cdr3_aa: CASSYSPTGGNTEAFF

j_call: TRBJ1-1
v_call: TRBV2
d_call: NA
clone_size: NA
cdr3_nt: TGTGCCAGCACTCCCGGGAGCCCACAGGCTGAAGCTTTCTTT
cdr3_aa: CASTPGSPQAEAFF

j_call: TRBJ1-2
v_call: TRBV7-9
d_call: NA
clone_size: few
cdr3_nt: TGTGCCAGCAGCTTAGGTGAGGTCCATGGCTACACCTTC
cdr3_aa: CASSLGEVHGYTF

j_call: TRBJ2-7
v_call: TRBV2
d_call: NA
clone_size: once
cdr3_nt: TGTGCCAGCTCCTACTCCTACGAGCAGTACTTC
cdr3_aa: CASSYSYEQYF

j_call: TRBJ2-2
v_call: TRBV15
d_call: TRBD1
clone_size: once
cdr3_nt: TGTGCCACCACCCCGCGACAGGGATATAGCACCGGGGAGCTGTTTTTT
cdr3_aa: CATTPRQGYSTGELFF

j_call: TRBJ1-1
v_call: TRBV9
d_call: NA
clone_size: few
cdr3_nt: TGTGCCAGCAGCTCGGGTCCTTTTGACACTGAAGCTTTCTTT
cdr3_aa: CASSSGPFDTEAFF

j_call: TRBJ2-1
v_call: TRBV9
d_call: TRBD2
clone_size: NA
cdr3_nt: TGTGCCAGCAGCGCCAATTTAGCGGGAGGCCAACCTTCCTACAATGAGCAGTTCTTC
cdr3_aa: CASSANLAGGQPSYNEQFF

j_call: TRBJ2-7
v_call: TRBV5-6
d_call: TRBD1
clone_size: NA
cdr3_nt: TGTGCCAGCAGCTTTGGACAGGGGAGAGACGAGCAGTACTTC
cdr3_aa: CASSFGQGRDEQYF

j_call: TRBJ2-2
v_call: TRBV5-1
d_call: NA
clone_size: NA
cdr3_nt: TGCGCCAGCAGTTTAAATAAGAACACCGGGGAGCTGTTTTTT
cdr3_aa: CASSLNKNTGELFF

j_call: TRBJ2-1
v_call: TRBV10-2
d_call: TRBD2
clone_size: NA
cdr3_nt: TGCGCCAGCAGACTAGCGGGGAACAATGAGCAGTTCTTC
cdr3_aa: CASRLAGNNEQFF

j_call: TRBJ2-7
v_call: TRBV7-6
d_call: TRBD2
clone_size: NA
cdr3_nt: TGTGCCAGCCTGGGACTAGGCTCCTACGAGCAGTACTTC
cdr3_aa: CASLGLGSYEQYF

j_call: TRBJ2-2
v_call: TRBV19
d_call: NA
clone_size: NA
cdr3_nt: TGTGCCAGTAGTATTGGACTGCATACCGGGGAGCTGTTTTTT
cdr3_aa: CASSIGLHTGELFF

j_call: TRBJ1-2
v_call: TRBV5-1
d_call: TRBD1
clone_size: NA
cdr3_nt: TGCGCCAGCAGCTCGCGGACAGGGGGAAGTAGCTATGGCTACACCTTC
cdr3_aa: CASSSRTGGSSYGYTF

j_call: TRBJ2-1
v_call: TRBV18
d_call: NA
clone_size: NA
cdr3_nt: TGTGCCAGCTCACCTTATTCCGGTGAGCAGTTCTTC
cdr3_aa: CASSPYSGEQFF

j_call: TRBJ2-4
v_call: TRBV21-1
d_call: NA
clone_size: NA
cdr3_nt: TGTGCCAGCAGGCGGACTAGCGGGAGGCCCAAAAACATTCAGTACTTC
cdr3_aa: CASRRTSGRPKNIQYF